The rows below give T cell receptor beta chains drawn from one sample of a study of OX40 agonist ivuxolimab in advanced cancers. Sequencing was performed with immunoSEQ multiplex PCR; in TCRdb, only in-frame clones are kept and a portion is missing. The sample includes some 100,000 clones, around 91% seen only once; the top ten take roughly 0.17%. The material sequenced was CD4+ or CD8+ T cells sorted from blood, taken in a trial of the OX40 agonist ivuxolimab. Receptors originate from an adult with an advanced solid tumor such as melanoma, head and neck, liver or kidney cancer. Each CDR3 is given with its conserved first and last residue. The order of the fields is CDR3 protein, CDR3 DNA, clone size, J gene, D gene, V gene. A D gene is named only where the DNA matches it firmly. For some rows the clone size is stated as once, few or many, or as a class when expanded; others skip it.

CDR3 protein: CASSPTGTLNYGYTF
CDR3 DNA: TGTGCCAGCAGCCCCACCGGGACACTTAACTATGGCTACACCTTC
clone size: .
J gene: TRBJ1-2
D gene: .
V gene: TRBV14

CDR3 protein: CASSSQRAGELFF
CDR3 DNA: TGTGCCAGCAGCTCCCAGAGGGCCGGGGAGCTGTTTTTT
clone size: few
J gene: TRBJ2-2
D gene: .
V gene: TRBV11-2

CDR3 protein: CASSLDRGVNEKLFF
CDR3 DNA: TGCGCCAGCAGCTTGGACAGGGGGGTTAATGAAAAACTGTTTTTT
clone size: .
J gene: TRBJ1-4
D gene: TRBD1
V gene: TRBV5-1

CDR3 protein: CATSRMTSGGRDTQYF
CDR3 DNA: TGTGCCACCAGCAGAATGACTAGCGGGGGAAGAGATACGCAGTATTTT
clone size: once
J gene: TRBJ2-3
D gene: TRBD2
V gene: TRBV15

CDR3 protein: CASSRLPGGARYTF
CDR3 DNA: TGTGCCAGCAGTCGACTCCCAGGGGGCGCGCGCTACACCTTC
clone size: .
J gene: TRBJ1-2
D gene: TRBD1
V gene: TRBV28

CDR3 protein: CASSGYRTSGTDTQYF
CDR3 DNA: TGTGCCAGCAGTGGGTATAGGACTAGCGGTACAGATACGCAGTATTTT
clone size: .
J gene: TRBJ2-3
D gene: TRBD2
V gene: TRBV2

CDR3 protein: CASSSGDRVSGYGYTF
CDR3 DNA: TGTGCCAGCAGCTCCGGGGACAGGGTTAGCGGCTATGGCTACACCTTC
clone size: .
J gene: TRBJ1-2
D gene: TRBD1
V gene: TRBV13

CDR3 protein: CASSYSREGTEQFF
CDR3 DNA: TGTGCCAGCAGTTACTCCAGGGAGGGCACTGAGCAGTTCTTC
clone size: .
J gene: TRBJ2-1
D gene: TRBD2
V gene: TRBV6-6

CDR3 protein: CASSIGTGGITGELFF
CDR3 DNA: TGCGCCAGCAGTATCGGTACAGGGGGCATCACCGGGGAGCTGTTTTTT
clone size: .
J gene: TRBJ2-2
D gene: TRBD1
V gene: TRBV5-1

CDR3 protein: CASSDRAGTDTQYF
CDR3 DNA: TGTGCCAGTTCCGACAGGGCCGGCACAGATACGCAGTATTTT
clone size: .
J gene: TRBJ2-3
D gene: TRBD1
V gene: TRBV19

CDR3 protein: CASRTLPRRGRGKDTQYF
CDR3 DNA: TGTGCCAGCAGGACTCTACCTCGTCGGGGGCGGGGGAAAGATACGCAGTATTTT
clone size: .
J gene: TRBJ2-3
D gene: .
V gene: TRBV11-2

CDR3 protein: CASSPGQRRSYEQYF
CDR3 DNA: TGTGCCAGCTCACCAGGACAGCGCCGCTCCTACGAGCAGTACTTC
clone size: .
J gene: TRBJ2-7
D gene: .
V gene: TRBV18

CDR3 protein: CATSNSWGGGFAMGETQYF
CDR3 DNA: TGTGCCACCAGCAATTCCTGGGGCGGGGGGTTTGCGATGGGAGAGACCCAGTACTTC
clone size: .
J gene: TRBJ2-5
D gene: TRBD2
V gene: TRBV15

CDR3 protein: CASSPSGRSSGTQYF
CDR3 DNA: TGTGCCAGCAGTCCTAGCGGGAGGTCCTCGGGTACGCAGTATTTT
clone size: .
J gene: TRBJ2-3
D gene: TRBD2
V gene: TRBV27

CDR3 protein: CASYTGTGETQYF
CDR3 DNA: TGTGCCAGCTATACCGGGACAGGAGAGACCCAGTACTTC
clone size: .
J gene: TRBJ2-5
D gene: TRBD1
V gene: TRBV2

CDR3 protein: CASRTANNEQFF
CDR3 DNA: TGCGCCAGCAGGACGGCGAACAATGAGCAGTTCTTC
clone size: .
J gene: TRBJ2-1
D gene: .
V gene: TRBV5-1

CDR3 protein: CASSQDFTFDGSNQPQHF
CDR3 DNA: TGCGCCAGCAGCCAAGATTTTACCTTCGACGGTAGCAATCAGCCCCAGCATTTT
clone size: .
J gene: TRBJ1-5
D gene: .
V gene: TRBV4-1

CDR3 protein: CASSQVGRGRWETQYF
CDR3 DNA: TGCGCCAGCAGCCAAGTTGGCAGGGGGCGGTGGGAGACCCAGTACTTC
clone size: once
J gene: TRBJ2-5
D gene: TRBD1
V gene: TRBV4-1

CDR3 protein: CASSSGQQTEAFF
CDR3 DNA: TGCGCCAGCAGCTCGGGACAGCAGACTGAAGCTTTCTTT
clone size: few
J gene: TRBJ1-1
D gene: TRBD1
V gene: TRBV5-1

CDR3 protein: CASRRTGELGYTF
CDR3 DNA: TGTGCCAGCAGACGGACAGGGGAGTTGGGCTACACCTTC
clone size: few
J gene: TRBJ1-2
D gene: TRBD1
V gene: TRBV28

CDR3 protein: CAGRSGWRAFF
CDR3 DNA: TGTGCCGGGAGATCTGGCTGGCGGGCTTTCTTT
clone size: .
J gene: TRBJ1-1
D gene: .
V gene: TRBV19

CDR3 protein: CASSQEETDTQYF
CDR3 DNA: TGCGCCAGCAGCCAAGAGGAAACAGATACGCAGTATTTT
clone size: .
J gene: TRBJ2-3
D gene: .
V gene: TRBV4-1

CDR3 protein: CAWSSRVNTEAFF
CDR3 DNA: TGTGCCTGGAGTTCCAGGGTGAACACTGAAGCTTTCTTT
clone size: few
J gene: TRBJ1-1
D gene: .
V gene: TRBV30

CDR3 protein: CASSLTGATGELFF
CDR3 DNA: TGTGCCAGCAGCTTGACCGGGGCCACCGGGGAGCTGTTTTTT
clone size: .
J gene: TRBJ2-2
D gene: .
V gene: TRBV11-3

CDR3 protein: CASSFQPSGNTIYF
CDR3 DNA: TGCGCCAGCAGCTTCCAACCGTCTGGAAACACCATATATTTT
clone size: .
J gene: TRBJ1-3
D gene: .
V gene: TRBV5-1

CDR3 protein: CASSPFGGGINQPQHF
CDR3 DNA: TGTGCCAGCTCACCATTTGGTGGGGGTATCAATCAGCCCCAGCATTTT
clone size: .
J gene: TRBJ1-5
D gene: .
V gene: TRBV18

CDR3 protein: CASSFGLALNNEQFF
CDR3 DNA: TGCGCCAGCAGCTTTGGCCTAGCGTTAAACAATGAGCAGTTCTTC
clone size: .
J gene: TRBJ2-1
D gene: .
V gene: TRBV5-1

CDR3 protein: CASSLAFGGQLDNSPLHF
CDR3 DNA: TGTGCCAGCAGCTTAGCGTTCGGCGGGCAGCTCGATAATTCACCCCTCCACTTT
clone size: .
J gene: TRBJ1-6
D gene: .
V gene: TRBV7-9

CDR3 protein: CASSEWRRDQPQHF
CDR3 DNA: TGTGCCAGCAGTGAATGGCGGAGGGATCAGCCCCAGCATTTT
clone size: .
J gene: TRBJ1-5
D gene: .
V gene: TRBV2

CDR3 protein: CASRLGQRNTEAFF
CDR3 DNA: TGCGCCAGCCGATTGGGACAGCGAAACACTGAAGCTTTCTTT
clone size: few
J gene: TRBJ1-1
D gene: TRBD1
V gene: TRBV5-1

CDR3 protein: CASSQYFSSGYTYEQYF
CDR3 DNA: TGTGCCAGCAGCCAATATTTTTCTAGCGGGTATACCTACGAGCAGTACTTC
clone size: .
J gene: TRBJ2-7
D gene: TRBD2
V gene: TRBV4-2

CDR3 protein: CASSLDRDTGELFF
CDR3 DNA: TGTGCCAGCAGCTTAGACAGGGATACCGGGGAGCTGTTTTTT
clone size: .
J gene: TRBJ2-2
D gene: .
V gene: TRBV11-1